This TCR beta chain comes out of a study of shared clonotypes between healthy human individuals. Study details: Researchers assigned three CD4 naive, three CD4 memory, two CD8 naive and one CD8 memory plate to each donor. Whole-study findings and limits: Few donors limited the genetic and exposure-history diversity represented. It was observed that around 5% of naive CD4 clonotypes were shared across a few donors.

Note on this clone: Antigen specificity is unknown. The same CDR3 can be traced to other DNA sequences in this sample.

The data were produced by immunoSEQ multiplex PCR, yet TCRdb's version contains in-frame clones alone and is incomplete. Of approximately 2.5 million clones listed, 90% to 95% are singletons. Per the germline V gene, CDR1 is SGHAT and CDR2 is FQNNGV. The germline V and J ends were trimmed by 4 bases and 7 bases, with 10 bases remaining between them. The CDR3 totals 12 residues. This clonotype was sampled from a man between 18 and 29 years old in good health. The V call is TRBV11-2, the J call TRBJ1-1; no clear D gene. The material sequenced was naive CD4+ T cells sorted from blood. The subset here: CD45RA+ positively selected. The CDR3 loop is CASSSRTGEAFF. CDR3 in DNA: TGTGCCAGCAGCTCCCGGACCGGTGAAGCTTTCTTT.